These 2 T cell receptor beta chains were sequenced from one sample in a study of blood T cells in healthy people across ages. Primers used in a second PCR of about 7 to 12 cycles were a sample-barcoded 5' primer and a J-beta primer mix. TCRdb recomputed calls from the 5' RACE reads with MiXCR, one row per CDR3 protein. The sample contains approximately 2,000,000 distinct CDR3 sequences, 39% of which appear only once. Sequenced: blood. The receptors here all came from a human donor in good health.

This clonotype was observed a few times. A much larger clone sits a single nucleotide away, making a read error possible. This rearrangement joins TRBV11-1 to TRBJ2-1, with D possibly matching TRBD2 (6 bases). The DNA matches TRBJ2-7 better at its end, which makes the J call doubtful. The CDR3 has 16 amino acids. Germline values: CDR1 SGHAT, CDR2 FQDESV (reference sequence). Written as DNA, the CDR3 is TGTGCCAGCAGCTTATCACGGGGGAGCTCCTACAATGAGCAGTACTTC. Translation: CASSLSRGSSYNEQYF.

This clonotype has a handful of counts. A much bigger clone sits one base away, suggesting this may be a read error. V gene TRBV7-2 combines with J gene TRBJ2-1; tentatively, D is TRBD1 or TRBD2 (6 bases each). Germline-derived CDR1 and CDR2 are SGHTA and FQGNSA. The CDR3 loop spans 15 amino acids. The CDR3 DNA reads as TGTGCCTGCAGCTTAGCTCGGATCGGGGGCAGTGAGCAGTTCTTC. Protein sequence: CACSLARIGGSEQFF.